This T cell receptor beta chain was observed in a study of cytomegalovirus exposure and HLA in healthy donors. Researchers ran the PCR with 60 Vbeta and 13 Jbeta primers. Here immunoSEQ multiplex PCR was the method, and the copy in TCRdb shows in-frame clones only, minus some. The sample includes some 200,000 clones, 80% to 85% of them seen just once. Trimming at V came to 4 bases and at J to 4 bases, leaving 7 bases not matched to a gene. This CDR3 has 15 residues. Germline V gene sequence: CDR1 LNHDA, CDR2 SQIVND (reference sequence). As for this clone: What it binds is not known.

Findings and caveats of the study: The investigators catalogued under 200 TCR beta chains as cytomegalovirus-associated.

The sequenced sample consisted of PBMCs. V is TRBV19 and J is TRBJ2-3, with 8 nucleotides matching TRBD2. This sequence was found in a woman aged 18-35 years in good health and CMV-seronegative. The CDR3 is CASSTGTREPDTQYF. The CDR3 coding sequence is TGTGCCAGTAGTACCGGGACTAGGGAACCAGATACGCAGTATTTT.